The clone carrying this T cell receptor (beta chain) was observed a single time. Per the authors' pipeline: Scientists estimated how many nucleated cells there were by amplifying reference gene primers. Sequenced by immunoSEQ multiplex PCR; TCRdb stores in-frame clones only, minus some. That table supplies the V and J calls and clone size; D and trimming were determined from the DNA. The table lists roughly 410,000 clones, approximately 89% of them singletons. This entry comes from a study of blood T cell repertoires in COVID-19. J was trimmed by 5 bases and V by 3 bases; bases with no gene match: 6. This CDR3 is 14 amino acids long. Germline V gene data show CDR1 as GTSNPN and CDR2 as SVGIG (reference sequence).

The chain carries TRBV30 and TRBJ1-2; 10 bases match TRBD1. This receptor was taken from a woman aged 60 to 75 with COVID-19, enrolled during active disease. Sequencing was carried out using peripheral blood. The CDR3 DNA is TGTGCCTGGAGATCGACAGGGGGCGAATATGGCTACACCTTC. Amino acid sequence: CAWRSTGGEYGYTF.